Following are 16 T cell receptor beta chains from one sample sequenced in a study of cytomegalovirus exposure and HLA in healthy donors. The PCR had 60 Vbeta and 13 Jbeta primers. The assay was immunoSEQ multiplex PCR, and TCRdb's table has in-frame clones only and misses some. The sample spans 150,000 or so clones; the ten largest clones claim roughly 1.6%. The sample taken for sequencing was PBMCs. The receptor source for this set is a woman aged 45-60 years in good health and CMV-seronegative.

The chain joins TRBV6-5 to TRBJ1-5; D gene ambiguous. The CDR3 length is 13 residues. Trimming shortened V by 6 bases and J by 5 bases, and 11 bases separated the two germline ends. Germline CDR1 MNHEY, CDR2 SVGAGI. The CDR3 bases are TGTGCCAGCAGGCGAGGGAAAGATCAGCCCCAGCATTTT. This codes for CASRRGKDQPQHF.

The rearrangement links TRBV6-1 to TRBJ1-1, with 12 bases that match TRBD1. CDR1 and CDR2 (germline): MNHNS, SASEGT. The V segment lost 6 bases and the J segment 4 bases; nucleotides outside the gene matches: 3. This CDR3 spans 14 amino acids. In DNA, the CDR3 is TGTGCCAGCAGGGGGACAGGGGGCCCCACTGAAGCTTTCTTT. This codes for CASRGTGGPTEAFF.

V usage is TRBV19 and J usage is TRBJ1-1, with 7 bases that match TRBD1. The CDR3 contains 16 residues. Per the germline V gene, CDR1 is LNHDA and CDR2 is SQIVND (reference sequence). Trimming took 1 base from V and 0 from J; bases not matched to a gene: 5. The CDR3 spells CASSIGDRSMNTEAFF. The DNA of the CDR3 is TGTGCCAGTAGTATAGGGGACAGAAGCATGAACACTGAAGCTTTCTTT.

The rearrangement joins TRBV18 to TRBJ1-4; TRBD1 matches 8 bases. Germline loops: CDR1 KGHSH, CDR2 LQKENI. The CDR3 is 18 amino acids. The V gene end was trimmed by 3 bases and the J gene end by 0 bases; junction bases not matched to a gene: 9. Written as DNA, the CDR3 is TGTGCCAGCTCACCCCCAGGGGGCGCGACATCAACTAATGAAAAACTGTTTTTT. This gives the protein CASSPPGGATSTNEKLFF. Using reference TRBV18 and TRBJ1-4 for the parts outside the CDR3, the full variable domain is NAGVMQNPRHLVRRRGQEARLRCSPMKGHSHVYWYRQLPEEGLKFMVYLQKENIIDESGMPKERFSAEFPKEGPSILRIQQVVRGDSAAYFCASSPPGGATSTNEKLFFGSGTQLSVL.

The chain uses TRBV7-2 and TRBJ1-3; the D gene is possibly TRBD1 (6 bases). V was cut by 3 bases and J by 4 bases, with 13 bases left in between. Germline V lookup: CDR1 SGHTA, CDR2 FQGNSA. CDR3 length: 15 residues. In DNA, the CDR3 is TGTGCCAGCAGCTTCTCAACAGGGTGGGGAAACACCATATATTTT. Amino acids: CASSFSTGWGNTIYF. Combining the CDR3 with reference TRBV7-2 and TRBJ1-3 gives the whole variable domain GAGVSQSPSNKVTEKGKDVELRCDPISGHTALYWYRQSLGQGLEFLIYFQGNSAPDKSGLPSDRFSAERTGGSVSTLTIQRTQQEDSAVYLCASSFSTGWGNTIYFGEGSWLTVV.

The J gene is TRBJ1-2, the V gene TRBV6-1, with 9 bases that match TRBD1. The CDR3 extends over 13 amino acids. V dropped 4 bases and J dropped 7; count of bases not matched to a gene: 4. Germline V CDR1 and CDR2: MNHNS, SASEGT. CDR3 amino acids: CASSVGTGIGYTF. In DNA, the CDR3 is TGTGCCAGCAGTGTCGGGACAGGGATTGGCTACACCTTC.

The gene calls are TRBV19 and TRBJ2-3, with 8 positions matching TRBD1. Germline V gene sequence: CDR1 LNHDA, CDR2 SQIVND (reference sequence). The CDR3 totals 16 residues. The ends lost 5 bases at V and 3 bases at J; junction bases unmatched: 10. Written as DNA, the CDR3 is TGTGCCAGTAGTGACGGACAGGGAGGAGGTACAGATACGCAGTATTTT. Its translation is CASSDGQGGGTDTQYF.

The chain has TRBV19 and TRBJ2-1; 8 bases fit TRBD1. Per the germline V gene, CDR1 is LNHDA and CDR2 is SQIVND (reference sequence). V lost 7 bases to trimming and J lost 4 bases; unmatched junction nucleotides: 6. The length of the CDR3 is 14 residues. The CDR3 spells CASTPGQGYNEQFF. The CDR3 DNA reads as TGTGCCAGTACCCCCGGACAGGGTTACAATGAGCAGTTCTTC.

The chain couples TRBV5-6 to TRBJ1-1, with D possibly being TRBD1 (5 bases). V shed 4 bases and J shed 4 bases, with 14 bases lying between them. Germline lookup yields CDR1 SGHDT and CDR2 YYEEEE. The CDR3 runs to 14 residues. CDR3 region: CASSTLRGGTEAFF. In nucleotides, the CDR3 is TGTGCCAGCAGCACCCTTCGGGGGGGCACTGAAGCTTTCTTT.

The J gene is TRBJ2-1, the V gene TRBV7-3; TRBD2 might be the D (5 bases). From germline, CDR1 is SGHTA and CDR2 FQGTGA. This CDR3 is built from 16 residues. The ends were cut back, 2 bases at V and 0 bases at J, with 11 bases in the middle. CDR3 coding DNA: TGTGCCAGCAGCTTAGTCCGGAGGAGCTCCTACAATGAGCAGTTCTTC. Protein: CASSLVRRSSYNEQFF.

This rearrangement joins TRBV15 to TRBJ2-7; D may be TRBD1 (6 bases). The CDR3 covers 14 residues. With 0 bases removed from V and 6 bases from J, the gap between germline ends came to 12 bases. Germline CDR1 LNHNV, CDR2 YYDKDF (reference sequence). The CDR3 sequence is CATSRDPTGSEQYF. The CDR3 coding sequence is TGTGCCACCAGCAGAGACCCTACAGGGTCCGAGCAGTACTTC.

V and J are TRBV4-2 and TRBJ2-3, with TRBD2 matching 11 bases. Unmatched junction bases numbered 10, after V lost 4 bases and J lost 1 base. The CDR3 sequence is 18 residues long. Germline-derived CDR1 and CDR2 are LGHNA and YNFKEQ. CDR3: CASSLKPGTSGGTDTQYF. The DNA of the CDR3 is TGTGCCAGCAGCCTAAAGCCCGGGACTAGCGGCGGCACAGATACGCAGTATTTT.

The V and J genes are TRBV5-1 and TRBJ1-1; a possible D gene is TRBD1 (6 bases). Trimming pared 0 bases from V and 0 bases from J, leaving 9 bases between. The CDR3 spans 15 residues. The germline V gene has CDR1 SGHRS and CDR2 YFSETQ. The DNA for the CDR3 is TGCGCCAGCAGCTTGGCGACAGGACTGAACACTGAAGCTTTCTTT. This codes for CASSLATGLNTEAFF.

The rearrangement uses TRBV13 and TRBJ1-2, with a tentative D call TRBD1 (5 bases). The CDR3 is made up of 18 amino acids. V was clipped by 4 bases and J by 0 bases, with 21 bases between them. Germline V gene data show CDR1 as PRHDT and CDR2 as FYEKMQ (reference sequence). CDR3 loop: CASSSPFPFRDSNYGYTF. DNA of the CDR3: TGTGCCAGCAGCTCCCCCTTCCCATTCAGGGACTCTAACTATGGCTACACCTTC.

The chain joins TRBV4-3 to TRBJ2-1, with unresolved D. Deletions cut 0 bases from V and 7 bases from J, with 19 bases between. This CDR3 is 17 amino acids long. Germline assignment: CDR1 LGHNA and CDR2 YSLEER. CDR3 sequence (DNA): TGCGCCAGCAGCCAAGATCTTTCCGGTTCACGGTTAAATGAGCAGTTCTTC. Translated, it gives CASSQDLSGSRLNEQFF.

The V call is TRBV2, the J call TRBJ1-2; 8 bases line up with TRBD1. The CDR3 spans 13 residues. The germline V gene has CDR1 SNHLY and CDR2 FYNNEI. Trimming removed 3 bases from V and 8 bases from J; junction bases left unmatched: 5. CDR3 amino acids: CASSEGQAGGYTF. The CDR3 nucleotides are TGTGCCAGCAGTGAGGGACAGGCGGGGGGCTACACCTTC.